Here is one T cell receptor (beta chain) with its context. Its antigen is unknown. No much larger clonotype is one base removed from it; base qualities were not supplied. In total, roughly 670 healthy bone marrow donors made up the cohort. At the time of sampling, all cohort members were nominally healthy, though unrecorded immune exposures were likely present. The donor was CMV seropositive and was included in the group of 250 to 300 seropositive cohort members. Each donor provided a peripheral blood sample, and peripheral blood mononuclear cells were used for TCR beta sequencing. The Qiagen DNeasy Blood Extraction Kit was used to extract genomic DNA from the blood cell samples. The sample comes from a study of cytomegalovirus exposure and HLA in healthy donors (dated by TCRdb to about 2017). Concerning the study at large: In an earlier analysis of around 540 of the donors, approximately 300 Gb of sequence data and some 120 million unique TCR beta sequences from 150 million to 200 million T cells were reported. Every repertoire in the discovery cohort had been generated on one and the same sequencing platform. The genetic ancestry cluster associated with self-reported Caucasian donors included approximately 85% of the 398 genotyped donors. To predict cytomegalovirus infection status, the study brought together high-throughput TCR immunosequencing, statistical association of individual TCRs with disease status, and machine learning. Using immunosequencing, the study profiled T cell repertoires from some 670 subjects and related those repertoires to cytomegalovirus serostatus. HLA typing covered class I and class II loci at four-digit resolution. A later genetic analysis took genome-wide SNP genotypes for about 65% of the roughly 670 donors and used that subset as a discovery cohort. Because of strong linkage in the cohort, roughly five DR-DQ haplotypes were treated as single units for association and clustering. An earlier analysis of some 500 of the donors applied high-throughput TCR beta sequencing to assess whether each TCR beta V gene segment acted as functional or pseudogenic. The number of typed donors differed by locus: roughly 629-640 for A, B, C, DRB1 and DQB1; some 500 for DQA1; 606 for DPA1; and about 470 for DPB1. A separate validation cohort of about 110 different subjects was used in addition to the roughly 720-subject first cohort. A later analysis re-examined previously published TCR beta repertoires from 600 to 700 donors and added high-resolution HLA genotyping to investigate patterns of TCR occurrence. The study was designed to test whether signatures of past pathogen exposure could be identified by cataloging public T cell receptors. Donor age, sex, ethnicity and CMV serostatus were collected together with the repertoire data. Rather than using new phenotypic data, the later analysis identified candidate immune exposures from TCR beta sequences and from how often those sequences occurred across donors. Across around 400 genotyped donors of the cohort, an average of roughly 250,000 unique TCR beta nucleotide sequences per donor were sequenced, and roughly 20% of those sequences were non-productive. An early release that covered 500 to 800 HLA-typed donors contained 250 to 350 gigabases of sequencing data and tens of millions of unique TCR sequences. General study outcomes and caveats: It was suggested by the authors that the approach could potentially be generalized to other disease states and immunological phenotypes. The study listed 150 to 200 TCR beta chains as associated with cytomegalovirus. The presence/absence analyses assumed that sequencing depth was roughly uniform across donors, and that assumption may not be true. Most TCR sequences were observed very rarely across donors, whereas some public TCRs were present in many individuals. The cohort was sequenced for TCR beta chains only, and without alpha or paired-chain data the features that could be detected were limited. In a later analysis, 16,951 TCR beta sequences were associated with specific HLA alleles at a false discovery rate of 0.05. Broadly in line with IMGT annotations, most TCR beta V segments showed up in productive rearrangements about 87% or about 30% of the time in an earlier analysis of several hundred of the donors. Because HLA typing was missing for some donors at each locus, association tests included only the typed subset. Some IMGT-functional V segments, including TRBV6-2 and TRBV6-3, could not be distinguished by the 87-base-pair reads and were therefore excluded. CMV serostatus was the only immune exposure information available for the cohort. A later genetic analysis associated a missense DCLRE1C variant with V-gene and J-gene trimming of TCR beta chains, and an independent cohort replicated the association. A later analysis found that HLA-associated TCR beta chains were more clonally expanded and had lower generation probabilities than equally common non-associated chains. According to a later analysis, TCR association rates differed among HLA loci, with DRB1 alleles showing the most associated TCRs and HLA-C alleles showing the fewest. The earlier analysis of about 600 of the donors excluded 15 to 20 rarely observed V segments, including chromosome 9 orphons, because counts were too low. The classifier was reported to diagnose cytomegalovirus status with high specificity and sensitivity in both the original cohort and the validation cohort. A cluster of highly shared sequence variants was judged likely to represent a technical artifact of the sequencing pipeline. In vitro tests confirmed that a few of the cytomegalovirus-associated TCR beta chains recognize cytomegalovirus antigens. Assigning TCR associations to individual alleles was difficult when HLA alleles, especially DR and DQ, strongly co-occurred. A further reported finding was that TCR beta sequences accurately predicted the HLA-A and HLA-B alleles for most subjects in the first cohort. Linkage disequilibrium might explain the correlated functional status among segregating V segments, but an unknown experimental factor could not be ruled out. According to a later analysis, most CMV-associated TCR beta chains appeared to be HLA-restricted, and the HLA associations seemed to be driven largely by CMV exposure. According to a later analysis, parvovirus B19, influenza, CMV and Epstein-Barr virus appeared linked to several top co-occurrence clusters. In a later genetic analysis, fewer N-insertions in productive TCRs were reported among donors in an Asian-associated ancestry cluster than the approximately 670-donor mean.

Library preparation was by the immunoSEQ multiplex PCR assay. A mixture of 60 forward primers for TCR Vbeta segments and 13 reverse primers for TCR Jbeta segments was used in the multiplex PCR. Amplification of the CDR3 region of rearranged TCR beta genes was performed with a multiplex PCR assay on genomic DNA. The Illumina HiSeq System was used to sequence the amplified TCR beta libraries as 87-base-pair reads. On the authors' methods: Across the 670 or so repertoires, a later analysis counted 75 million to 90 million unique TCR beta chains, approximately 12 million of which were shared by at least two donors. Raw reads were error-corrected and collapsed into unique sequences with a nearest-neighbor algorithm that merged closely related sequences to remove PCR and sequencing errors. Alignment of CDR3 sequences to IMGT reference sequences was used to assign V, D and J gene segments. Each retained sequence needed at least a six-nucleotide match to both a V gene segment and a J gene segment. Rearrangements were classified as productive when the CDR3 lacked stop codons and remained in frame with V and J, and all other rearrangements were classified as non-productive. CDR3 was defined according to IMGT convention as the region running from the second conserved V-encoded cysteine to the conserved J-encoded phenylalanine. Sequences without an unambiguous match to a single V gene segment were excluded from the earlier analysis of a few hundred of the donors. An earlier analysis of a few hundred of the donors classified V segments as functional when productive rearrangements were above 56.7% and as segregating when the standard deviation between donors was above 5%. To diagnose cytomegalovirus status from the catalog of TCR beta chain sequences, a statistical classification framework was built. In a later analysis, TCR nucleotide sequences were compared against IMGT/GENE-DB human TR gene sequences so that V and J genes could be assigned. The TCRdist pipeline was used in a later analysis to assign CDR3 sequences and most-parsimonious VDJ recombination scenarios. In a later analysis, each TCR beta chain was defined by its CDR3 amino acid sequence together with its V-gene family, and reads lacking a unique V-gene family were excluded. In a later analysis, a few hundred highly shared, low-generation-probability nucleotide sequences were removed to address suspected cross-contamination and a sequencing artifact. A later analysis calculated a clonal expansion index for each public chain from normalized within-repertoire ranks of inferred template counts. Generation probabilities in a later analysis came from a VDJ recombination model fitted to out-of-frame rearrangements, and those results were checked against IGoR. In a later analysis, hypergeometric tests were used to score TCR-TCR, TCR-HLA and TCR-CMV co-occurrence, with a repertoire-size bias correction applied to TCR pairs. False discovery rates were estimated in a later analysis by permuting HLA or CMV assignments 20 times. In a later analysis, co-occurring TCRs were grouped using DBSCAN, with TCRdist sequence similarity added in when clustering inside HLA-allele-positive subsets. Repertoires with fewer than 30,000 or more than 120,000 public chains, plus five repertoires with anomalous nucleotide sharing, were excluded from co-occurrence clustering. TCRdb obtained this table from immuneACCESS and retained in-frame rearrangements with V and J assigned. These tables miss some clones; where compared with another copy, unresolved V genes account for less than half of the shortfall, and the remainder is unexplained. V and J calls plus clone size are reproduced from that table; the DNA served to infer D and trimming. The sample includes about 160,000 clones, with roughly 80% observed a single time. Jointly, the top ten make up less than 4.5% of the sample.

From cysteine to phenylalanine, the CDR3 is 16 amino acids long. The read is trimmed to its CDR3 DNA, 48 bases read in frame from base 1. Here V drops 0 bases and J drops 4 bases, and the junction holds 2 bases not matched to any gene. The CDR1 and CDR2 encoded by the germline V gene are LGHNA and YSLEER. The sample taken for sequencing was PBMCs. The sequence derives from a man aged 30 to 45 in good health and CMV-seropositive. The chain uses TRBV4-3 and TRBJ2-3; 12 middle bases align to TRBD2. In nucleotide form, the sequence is TGCGCCAGCAGCCAAGACCTAGCGGGGGGGCCAGATACGCAGTATTTT. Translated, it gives CASSQDLAGGPDTQYF.